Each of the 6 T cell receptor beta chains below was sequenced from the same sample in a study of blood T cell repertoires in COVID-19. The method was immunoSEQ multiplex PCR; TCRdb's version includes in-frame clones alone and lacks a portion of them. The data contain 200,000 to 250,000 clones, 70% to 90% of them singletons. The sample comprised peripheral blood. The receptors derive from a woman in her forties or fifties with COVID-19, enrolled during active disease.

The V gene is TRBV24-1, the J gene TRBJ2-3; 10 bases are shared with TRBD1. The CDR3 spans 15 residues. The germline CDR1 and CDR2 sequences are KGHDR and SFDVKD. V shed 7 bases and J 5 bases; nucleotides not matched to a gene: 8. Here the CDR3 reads CATRSRDRGEDTQYF. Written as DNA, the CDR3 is TGTGCCACCAGATCTCGGGACAGGGGTGAAGATACGCAGTATTTT.

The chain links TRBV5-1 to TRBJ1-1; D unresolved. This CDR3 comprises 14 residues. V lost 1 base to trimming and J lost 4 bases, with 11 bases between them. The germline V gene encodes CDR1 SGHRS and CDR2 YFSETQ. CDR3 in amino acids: CASSLLSGGTEAFF. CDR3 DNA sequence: TGCGCCAGCAGCTTGTTGTCGGGTGGCACTGAAGCTTTCTTT.

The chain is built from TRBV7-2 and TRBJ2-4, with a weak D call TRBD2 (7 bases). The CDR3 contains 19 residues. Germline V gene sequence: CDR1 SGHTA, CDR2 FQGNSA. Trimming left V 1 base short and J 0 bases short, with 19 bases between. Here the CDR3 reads CASSLVGRGGELAKNIQYF. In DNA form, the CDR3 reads TGTGCCAGCAGCTTAGTAGGTAGAGGGGGGGAACTAGCCAAAAACATTCAGTACTTC.

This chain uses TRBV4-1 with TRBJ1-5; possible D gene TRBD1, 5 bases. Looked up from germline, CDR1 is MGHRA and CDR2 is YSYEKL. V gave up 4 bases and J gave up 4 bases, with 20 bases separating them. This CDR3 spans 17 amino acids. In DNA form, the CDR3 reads TGCGCCAGCAGCCCAAGGTTTATGGTAGACAGTAATCAGCCCCAGCATTTT. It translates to CASSPRFMVDSNQPQHF.

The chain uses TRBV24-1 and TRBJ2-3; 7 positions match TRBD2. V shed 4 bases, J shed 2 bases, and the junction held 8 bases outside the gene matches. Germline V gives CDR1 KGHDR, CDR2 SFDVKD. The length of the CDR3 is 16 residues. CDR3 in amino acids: CATSDYGTTHTDTQYF. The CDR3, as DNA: TGTGCCACCAGTGACTACGGGACTACCCACACAGATACGCAGTATTTT.

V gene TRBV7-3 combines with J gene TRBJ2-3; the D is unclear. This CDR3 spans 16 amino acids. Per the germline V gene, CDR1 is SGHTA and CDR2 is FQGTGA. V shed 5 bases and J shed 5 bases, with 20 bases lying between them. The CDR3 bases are TGTGCCAGCAGCCAAACGACAAGCCCTGATGGAGATACGCAGTATTTT. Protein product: CASSQTTSPDGDTQYF. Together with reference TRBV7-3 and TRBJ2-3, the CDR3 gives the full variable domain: GAGVSQTPSNKVTEKGKYVELRCDPISGHTALYWYRQSLGQGPEFLIYFQGTGAADDSGLPNDRFFAVRPEGSVSTLKIQRTERGDSAVYLCASSQTTSPDGDTQYFGPGTRLTVL.